Each of the 28 T cell receptor beta chains below was sequenced from the same sample in a study of T cells in Graves' hyperthyroidism and ophthalmopathy. The source material, RNA transcripts, was used to amplify TCR beta CDR3 regions. Using the HTBI primer set, a first-round RT-PCR was run on the TCR CDR3. From the multiplex PCR reads, TCRdb called clonotypes with MiXCR, one entry per CDR3 protein. The sample includes approximately 430,000 distinct CDR3 sequences, about 15% of them seen just once. Sequencing was carried out using blood. These receptors were collected from a man aged 18 to 29 with Graves' ophthalmopathy.

This clonotype was counted a few times. This rearrangement joins TRBV12-3 or TRBV12-4 to TRBJ1-4; a weak D match, TRBD1 (5 bases). The CDR3 loop spans 16 amino acids. V was trimmed by 5 bases and J by 0 bases, leaving 13 bases between them. The CDR3 here is CASSPGGPTTNEKLFF. CDR3 in DNA: TGTGCCAGCAGTCCCGGGGGACCTACAACTAATGAAAAACTGTTTTTT.

The table lists this clonotype with many counts. The chain joins TRBV6-1 to TRBJ1-2; the D is unclear. V lost 4 bases, J lost 1 base, and 10 bases lay in between. The CDR3 loop spans 14 amino acids. CDR1 and CDR2 (germline): MNHNS, SASEGT. The CDR3 loop reads CASSADPINYGYTF. Here the CDR3 DNA reads TGTGCCAGCAGTGCCGACCCTATTAACTATGGCTACACCTTC.

This clonotype was recorded many times. V usage is TRBV6-6 and J usage is TRBJ2-5; TRBD2 might be the D (6 bases). The CDR3 loop spans 15 amino acids. V lost 0 bases, J lost 4 bases, and 12 bases lay in between. Germline values: CDR1 MNHNY, CDR2 SVGAGI (reference sequence). DNA for the CDR3: TGTGCCAGCAGTTACTCTGGTGTCGGGGGAGAGACCCAGTACTTC. Its translation: CASSYSGVGGETQYF.

The chain carries TRBV20-1 and TRBJ2-1; the D gene is possibly TRBD2 (6 bases). The DNA end lines up better with TRBJ2-7; the J call may be wrong. The CDR3 is 19 amino acids. The germline V gene has CDR1 DFQATT and CDR2 SNEGSKA (reference sequence). CDR3: CSARDDWPHERALYNEQYF. The CDR3 DNA reads TGCAGTGCTAGAGATGACTGGCCCCACGAGCGGGCTCTATACAATGAGCAGTACTTC.

This clonotype was counted ten times or more. The V gene is TRBV19, the J gene TRBJ2-5, with TRBD2 matching over 10 bases. CDR3 length: 24 amino acids. CDR1 and CDR2 (germline): LNHDA, SQIVND (reference sequence). V trimming: 7 bases; J trimming: 1 base; junction bases outside the gene matches: 33. For the CDR3, the DNA is TGTGCCAGTACGGGAGCCGGGTCCATCGGCCGGGAGCCGAGCGGGGGGGACCTCCAAGAGACCCAGTACTTC. Protein sequence: CASTGAGSIGREPSGGDLQETQYF.

This clonotype was seen a few times. This chain links TRBV7-6 with TRBJ1-2; unclear D gene. CDR3 length: 16 residues. Trimming took off 5 bases at V and 4 bases at J, with 20 bases between the two ends. CDR1 and CDR2 from the germline V gene are SGHVS and FNYEAQ. As DNA, the CDR3 is TGTGCCAGCAGCCCAAATACCCTTTCTGGGCGCTATGGCTACACCTTC. The encoded protein is CASSPNTLSGRYGYTF.

Only a few counts were recorded for this clonotype. The rearrangement uses TRBV19 and TRBJ1-2, with a weak D call TRBD1 (6 bases). Per germline, CDR1 LNHDA and CDR2 SQIVND (reference sequence). Trimming cost V 7 bases and J 4 bases, with 16 bases left between them. This CDR3 has 14 residues. This chain's CDR3 is CASTQDSRGYGYTF. In DNA form, the CDR3 reads TGTGCCAGTACCCAGGACAGTCGGGGCTATGGCTACACCTTC.

This clonotype was counted at least ten times. V usage is TRBV7-8 and J usage is TRBJ2-2; 11 bases fit TRBD2. V was clipped by 4 bases and J by 8 bases; unmatched bases: 3. CDR3 length equals 14 residues. The germline CDR1 and CDR2 sequences are SGHVS and FQNEAQ. Here the CDR3 reads CASSSWTSGGELFF. CDR3 nucleotides: TGTGCCAGCAGCTCCTGGACTAGCGGGGGGGAGCTGTTTTTT.

Points on this clonotype: This sequence may be a read error, since a much larger clone differs from it by one base. CDR3 coding DNA: TGTGCCAGCAGTCACGGACAACCGACGAACACTGAAGCTTTCTTT. Protein: CASSHGQPTNTEAFF. The genes are TRBV6-2 or TRBV6-3 and TRBJ1-1, with D possibly matching TRBD1 (5 bases). V was pared by 5 bases and J by 1 base, with 14 bases between. CDR1 and CDR2 from the germline V gene are MNHEY and SVGEGT. There are 15 residues in the CDR3.

In this sample, this clonotype turned up a few times. This chain connects TRBV7-9 to TRBJ2-5; 8 nucleotides align to TRBD1. CDR1 is SEHNR and CDR2 is FQNEAQ in the germline V gene (reference sequence). The CDR3 contains 13 residues. Losses at the gene ends were 7 bases for V and 10 bases for J; bases not matched to a gene: 11. CDR3 residues: CASIQGEKWVQYF. The CDR3 DNA reads as TGTGCCAGCATACAGGGGGAGAAGTGGGTCCAGTACTTC.

This clonotype was counted at least ten times. The rearrangement uses TRBV20-1 and TRBJ1-1; D might be TRBD1 (6 bases). This CDR3 comprises 14 residues. Trimming removed 5 bases at V and 1 base at J, with 14 bases between. CDR1 and CDR2 (germline): DFQATT, SNEGSKA (reference sequence). The CDR3 loop is CSARVGGRNTEAFF. Written as DNA, the CDR3 is TGCAGTGCTCGGGTGGGGGGCCGGAACACTGAAGCTTTCTTT.

As regards this clonotype: A much larger clone differs by one base, so this may be a read error. The missing conserved phenylalanine or tryptophan at the end of this CDR3 makes a read error likely. The chain recombines TRBV12-3 or TRBV12-4 with TRBJ1-6; D perhaps matches TRBD1 (6 bases). The CDR3 contains 13 residues. Trimming shortened V by 3 bases and J by 10 bases, and 10 bases separated the two germline ends. The CDR3 nucleotides read TGTGCCAGCAGTTTTGGGGGCTTGTCACCCCTCCACCTT. Protein product: CASSFGGLSPLHL.

This rearrangement joins TRBV11-1 to TRBJ2-7; 7 nucleotides match TRBD1. This CDR3 spans 11 amino acids. Germline lookup yields CDR1 SGHAT and CDR2 FQDESV (reference sequence). The J segment lost 7 bases and the V segment lost 5 bases, leaving 2 bases of the junction unmatched. In DNA, the CDR3 is TGTGCCAGCAGCATGGACAGGGAGCAGTACTTC. It encodes CASSMDREQYF.

This clonotype has ten or more counts. This chain links TRBV20-1 with TRBJ1-5, with 7 bases matching TRBD1. V trimming: 2 bases; J trimming: 0 bases; junction bases outside the gene matches: 13. The V gene's germline CDR1 is DFQATT and CDR2 SNEGSKA (reference sequence). The CDR3 extends over 18 amino acids. CDR3 in amino acids: CSARQVGRGFYSNQPQHF. As DNA, the CDR3 is TGCAGTGCTAGACAAGTGGGCAGGGGGTTTTATAGCAATCAGCCCCAGCATTTT.

The chain combines TRBV7-9 with TRBJ2-7; the match to TRBD2 covers 9 bases. V was clipped by 5 bases and J by 2 bases; unmatched bases: 10. CDR1 and CDR2 from the germline V gene are SEHNR and FQNEAQ (reference sequence). CDR3 length: 16 residues. CDR3 loop: CASSRIRAGGPYEQYF. The CDR3 DNA follows: TGTGCCAGCAGCCGGATAAGGGCGGGAGGGCCCTACGAGCAGTACTTC.

This clonotype showed up many times. This rearrangement joins TRBV12-3 or TRBV12-4 to TRBJ2-6; TRBD2 is a possible D gene (6 bases). The ends were cut back, 7 bases at V and 0 bases at J, with 13 bases in the middle. This CDR3 has 16 residues. CDR3 amino acids: CASTGTLTSGANVLTF. The DNA of the CDR3 is TGTGCCAGCACCGGGACTCTAACCTCTGGGGCCAACGTCCTGACTTTC.

A word on this clonotype: This may arise from a read error, as a much more abundant clone is one base away. The chain joins TRBV7-9 to TRBJ1-1; possibly TRBD1 for D (6 bases). This CDR3 region has 14 residues. Germline-derived CDR1 and CDR2 are SEHNR and FQNEAQ (reference sequence). CDR3 nucleotides: TGTGCCCGCAGCTCCCAGACAGGCTCCTCTGAAGCTTTCTTT. This encodes CARSSQTGSSEAFF.

Many counts were recorded for this clonotype. The chain couples TRBV7-2 to TRBJ1-4; maybe TRBD1 (5 bases). CDR3 length: 16 amino acids. Trimming left V 3 bases short and J 3 bases short, with 14 bases between. Germline assignment: CDR1 SGHTA and CDR2 FQGNSA. DNA of the CDR3: TGTGCCAGCAGCTTCGCGCCAGGGTCGCCTAATGAAAAACTGTTTTTT. Amino acid sequence: CASSFAPGSPNEKLFF.

This clonotype was detected ten times or more. The V and J genes are TRBV29-1 and TRBJ2-7; D is unclear. V lost 3 bases and J lost 5, with 8 bases in between. Germline V lookup: CDR1 SQVTM, CDR2 ANQGSEA. The CDR3 contains 11 residues. The CDR3 is CSVDAMNEQYF. CDR3 bases: TGCAGCGTTGACGCAATGAACGAGCAGTACTTC.

In its sample, this clonotype was seen many times. The chain links TRBV28 to TRBJ2-2; 9 bases align to TRBD2. V trimming: 2 bases; J trimming: 0 bases; junction bases outside the gene matches: 4. This CDR3 region has 17 residues. Germline V gene data show CDR1 as MDHEN and CDR2 as SYDVKM. CDR3: CASSLLAGFANTGELFF. The CDR3 DNA reads TGTGCCAGCAGTTTACTAGCGGGATTCGCGAACACCGGGGAGCTGTTTTTT.

This clonotype has a handful of counts. The chain recombines TRBV9 with TRBJ1-2, with a weak D call TRBD1 (6 bases). The CDR3 covers 15 residues. CDR1 and CDR2 from the germline V gene are SGDLS and YYNGEE. Trimming stripped 3 bases from V and 2 bases from J, with 14 bases between. CDR3 amino acids: CASSGQDRANYGYTF. The CDR3 DNA reads as TGTGCCAGCAGCGGGCAGGACAGAGCCAACTATGGCTACACCTTC.

This clonotype appeared many times. This chain joins TRBV6-1 and TRBJ2-7; 7 bases are a match to TRBD1. Germline CDR1 is MNHNS and CDR2 is SASEGT. The V gene end was trimmed by 5 bases and the J gene end by 2 bases; junction bases not matched to a gene: 6. This CDR3 spans 14 amino acids. The CDR3 loop is CASSYRGPAYEQYF. The CDR3 DNA reads TGTGCCAGCAGTTATAGGGGGCCCGCCTACGAGCAGTACTTC.

The chain employs TRBV18 and TRBJ2-4; TRBD1 aligns across 7 bases. Germline values: CDR1 KGHSH, CDR2 LQKENI. CDR3 length equals 18 residues. V lost 6 bases, J lost 6 bases, and 20 bases stayed unmatched. The CDR3 DNA follows: TGTGCCAGCTCGCTGGGACAGATTATTTGGGAAAGAGGAAACATTCAGTACTTC. This translates into CASSLGQIIWERGNIQYF.

This clonotype was counted at least ten times. The chain links TRBV11-2 to TRBJ2-3; a weak D match, TRBD2 (5 bases). Germline CDR1 SGHAT, CDR2 FQNNGV. The ends were cut back, 0 bases at V and 1 base at J, with 8 bases in the middle. This CDR3 spans 15 amino acids. CDR3 DNA sequence: TGTGCCAGCAGCTTAGACAGAGCGGGCACAGATACGCAGTATTTT. This gives the protein CASSLDRAGTDTQYF.

This clonotype showed up many times. The chain joins TRBV11-2 to TRBJ2-7; a possible D gene is TRBD1 (6 bases). The V and J ends lost 10 bases and 4 bases respectively, with 26 bases between them. CDR1 is SGHAT, CDR2 FQNNGV, per germline. The CDR3 has 16 residues. The CDR3 spells CATPPGHSGLFYEQYF. The CDR3 DNA follows: TGTGCCACCCCTCCGGGACACTCGGGCCTATTTTACGAGCAGTACTTC.

This clonotype showed up just a few times. The V and J genes are TRBV2 and TRBJ2-7; 8 bases fit TRBD2. This CDR3 spans 14 amino acids. V lost 10 bases, J lost 1 base, and 9 bases stayed unmatched. The germline V gene has CDR1 SNHLY and CDR2 FYNNEI. In DNA form, the CDR3 reads TGTGCCACCAGGAACGGGGGGGGGTCCTACGAGCAGTACTTC. It encodes CATRNGGGSYEQYF. The variable domain in full, with the rest retrieved from reference TRBV2 and TRBJ2-7, is EPEVTQTPSHQVTQMGQEVILRCVPISNHLYFYWYRQILGQKVEFLVSFYNNEISEKSEIFDDQFSVERPDGSNFTLKIRSTKLEDSAMYFCATRNGGGSYEQYFGPGTRLTVT.

The chain is built from TRBV24-1 and TRBJ2-5; unclear D gene. The germline gives CDR1 KGHDR, CDR2 SFDVKD. V lost 4 bases and J 0 bases, leaving 8 bases between the germline ends. The CDR3 has 14 residues. CDR3 nucleotide sequence: TGTGCCACCAGTGACGAGTACGACCAAGAGACCCAGTACTTC. Translated, it gives CATSDEYDQETQYF.

This clonotype was seen at least ten times. J is TRBJ1-5 and V is TRBV5-1; D uncertain. This CDR3 is 16 amino acids long. V was shortened by 1 base and J by 0 bases, with 11 bases between the two germline ends. Germline-derived CDR1 and CDR2 are SGHRS and YFSETQ. CDR3 protein: CASSLLPAYSNQPQHF. Here the CDR3 DNA reads TGCGCCAGCAGCTTGTTACCAGCTTATAGCAATCAGCCCCAGCATTTT.